This is a list of T cell receptor beta chains from one sample in a study of T cells expressing NK-cell markers. Following a re-call of the 5' RACE reads, TCRdb has one entry per CDR3 protein and lacks DNA. This specimen shows approximately 460,000 distinct CDR3 sequences; the ten leading clones hold 7.3%. Input material: blood T cells: a sorted CD56 or NKG2C T cell subset, CD4+ or CD8+ T cells, or bulk PBMC T cells (not recorded which). The receptors stem from a woman between 18 and 75 years old in good health. CDR3s include the opening cysteine and the closing phenylalanine or tryptophan. Fields, in order: V gene, J gene, CDR3 protein.

TRBV5-1,TRBJ2-1,CASSFSGSYNEQFF
TRBV7-6,TRBJ1-5,CASSFTDSPYQPQHF
TRBV28,TRBJ2-2,CASSLRWPGELFF
TRBV15,TRBJ2-3,CATSREGRSADTQYF
TRBV6-1,TRBJ2-7,CASSVGLAGFYSYEQYF
TRBV29-1,TRBJ1-1,CSTGQGFWGTEAFF
TRBV29-1,TRBJ1-3,CSVEGFSRNSGNTIYF
TRBV19,TRBJ1-6,CASQPSRRTSPLHF
TRBV5-1,TRBJ2-1,CASSLQLQGSSSYNEQFF
TRBV20-1,TRBJ2-2,CSATGQGWSGELFF
TRBV30,TRBJ1-5,CAWSAQGHQPQHF
TRBV6-2/TRBV6-3,TRBJ1-5,CASSYSRSAGGGQPQHF
TRBV7-9,TRBJ2-7,CASSPGEGYSYEQYF
TRBV20-1,TRBJ2-5,CSASHQAQETQYF
TRBV4-3,TRBJ2-1,CASSQLASGSVSYNEQFF
TRBV5-6,TRBJ1-2,CASSLPRGVGYTF
TRBV28,TRBJ2-7,CASKLPGAVSYEQYF
TRBV4-3,TRBJ2-1,CASSRYRTGASSYNEQFF
TRBV28,TRBJ1-6,CASSSGTPYNSPLHF
TRBV20-1,TRBJ2-3,CSARDPKLPTDTQYF
TRBV30,TRBJ2-3,CAWSTGSAENTQYF
TRBV29-1,TRBJ2-1,CSVQGLSSYNEQFF
TRBV7-9,TRBJ2-5,CASSFWQPEETQYF
TRBV19,TRBJ1-4,CASSVDQTGTNEKLFF
TRBV5-6,TRBJ2-3,CASSRPSGSSTDTQYF